The 14 T cell receptor beta chains below were found in one sample sequenced in a study of blood T cell repertoires in COVID-19. The protocol was immunoSEQ multiplex PCR, while the TCRdb copy is restricted to in-frame clones and leaves out a portion. Among tens of thousands of clones listed, approximately 79% were seen once. The source material was peripheral blood. These TCRs come from a man between 70 and 80 years old with COVID-19, enrolled during active disease.

This clone was recorded a few times. V is TRBV7-3 and J is TRBJ2-2; 9 nucleotides agree with TRBD2. Germline lookup yields CDR1 SGHTA and CDR2 FQGTGA. The J segment lost 3 bases and the V segment lost 5 bases, leaving 13 bases of the junction unmatched. The CDR3 length is 18 residues. The CDR3 protein is CASSPFGRVAGDTGELFF. DNA of the CDR3: TGTGCCAGCAGCCCCTTTGGGAGGGTAGCGGGAGACACCGGGGAGCTGTTTTTT.

The chain joins TRBV7-3 to TRBJ2-1, with 10 bases matching TRBD2. The CDR3 is 14 residues long. Germline trimming cut 4 bases from V and 8 bases from J; bases unmatched to any gene: 5. CDR1 and CDR2 from the germline V gene are SGHTA and FQGTGA. CDR3 sequence reads: CASSSGLAVDEQFF. As DNA, the CDR3 is TGTGCCAGCAGCTCCGGACTAGCGGTCGATGAGCAGTTCTTC.

This chain connects TRBV9 to TRBJ1-3; D is undetermined. This CDR3 comprises 15 residues. The V and J ends lost 4 bases and 0 bases respectively, with 11 bases between them. Germline CDR1 SGDLS, CDR2 YYNGEE. CDR3: CASSTTPNSGNTIYF. In DNA form, the CDR3 reads TGTGCCAGCAGCACGACACCGAACTCTGGAAACACCATATATTTT.

The chain has TRBV6-6 and TRBJ2-7, with 8 bases fitting TRBD1. Germline assignment: CDR1 MNHNY and CDR2 SVGAGI (reference sequence). This CDR3 comprises 15 residues. V shed 6 bases, J shed 3 bases, and the junction held 10 bases outside the gene matches. The CDR3 region is CASSQGTGLYYEQYF. The DNA for the CDR3 is TGTGCCAGCAGCCAGGGGACAGGTCTCTACTACGAGCAGTACTTC.

Remarks on this clone: An end of the junction does not agree with germline; a read error may underlie this. The genes are TRBV7-9 and TRBJ2-7, with a possible D match to TRBD1 (5 bases). Germline CDR1 and CDR2: SEHNR and FQNEAQ (reference sequence). The length of the CDR3 is 12 residues. The CDR3 nucleotides are TGTGCCAGCAGCTTAAGTGCAGGGATGGTAAGCTTC. This codes for CASSLSAGMVSF.

The V call is TRBV5-1, the J call TRBJ2-3, with 14 nucleotides matching TRBD2. Germline V gene data show CDR1 as SGHRS and CDR2 as YFSETQ. V trimming: 4 bases; J trimming: 5 bases; junction bases outside the gene matches: 6. The CDR3 runs to 16 residues. The CDR3, as DNA: TGCGCCAGCAGCGGGGGACTAGCGGGAGTCTTAGATACGCAGTATTTT. The encoded protein is CASSGGLAGVLDTQYF. Full variable domain (remainder filled in from reference TRBV5-1 and TRBJ2-3): KAGVTQTPRYLIKTRGQQVTLSCSPISGHRSVSWYQQTPGQGLQFLFEYFSETQRNKGNFPGRFSGRQFSNSRSEMNVSTLELGDSALYLCASSGGLAGVLDTQYFGPGTRLTVL.

The rearrangement links TRBV7-2 to TRBJ2-7; 9 bases are shared with TRBD2. With 5 bases clipped from V and 6 bases from J, the junction kept 8 bases outside the gene matches. CDR1 SGHTA and CDR2 FQGNSA come from the germline V gene. This CDR3 spans 14 amino acids. The CDR3 DNA reads as TGTGCCAGCAGCGCAACGGGACTAGCTATCGAGCAGTACTTC. It yields the protein CASSATGLAIEQYF.

The chain links TRBV19 to TRBJ2-3; 8 nucleotides line up with TRBD2. The CDR3 loop spans 17 amino acids. Per germline, CDR1 LNHDA and CDR2 SQIVND (reference sequence). V lost 3 bases, J lost 4 bases, and 12 bases stayed unmatched. This chain's CDR3 is CASSIVSGSDNADTQYF. The CDR3 DNA reads TGTGCCAGTAGTATTGTAAGCGGGAGCGACAATGCAGATACGCAGTATTTT.

A few counts support this clone. This chain uses TRBV7-2 with TRBJ2-3; no clear D. The germline CDR1 and CDR2 sequences are SGHTA and FQGNSA. The ends were cut back, 3 bases at V and 1 base at J, with 5 bases in the middle. The CDR3 length is 13 residues. DNA for the CDR3: TGTGCCAGCAGCTTTGGGCGCACAGATACGCAGTATTTT. Amino acid sequence: CASSFGRTDTQYF.

This clone was seen ten or more times. The J gene is TRBJ1-6, the V gene TRBV5-1; 7 nucleotides line up with TRBD1. The CDR3 extends over 17 amino acids. The V segment lost 3 bases and the J segment 9 bases; nucleotides outside the gene matches: 15. Looked up from germline, CDR1 is SGHRS and CDR2 is YFSETQ. Here the CDR3 reads CASSSEPENPGGSPLHF. The CDR3 region has the DNA TGCGCCAGCAGCTCGGAACCCGAGAACCCAGGGGGTTCACCCCTCCACTTT.

The V gene is TRBV7-2, the J gene TRBJ2-1; tentatively, D is TRBD1 (5 bases). Trimming removed 4 bases from V and 10 bases from J, with 14 bases in between. CDR3 length: 13 residues. Germline-derived CDR1 and CDR2 are SGHTA and FQGNSA. The CDR3 region is CASSSQGGQEQFF. CDR3 DNA: TGTGCCAGCAGCTCGCAGGGTGGCCAAGAGCAGTTCTTC.

This clone has at least ten counts. J is TRBJ2-2 and V is TRBV27; 8 positions agree with TRBD2. Germline V lookup: CDR1 MNHEY, CDR2 SMNVEV (reference sequence). With 2 bases clipped from V and 7 bases from J, the junction kept 3 bases outside the gene matches. The CDR3 extends over 14 amino acids. The CDR3 DNA follows: TGTGCCAGCAGTTTACGGGGGGGGATCGGGGAGCTGTTTTTT. Protein product: CASSLRGGIGELFF.

This chain joins TRBV6-5 and TRBJ1-2, with TRBD1 matching 9 bases. The CDR3 contains 12 residues. The ends lost 6 bases at V and 13 bases at J; junction bases unmatched: 9. The germline gives CDR1 MNHEY, CDR2 SVGAGI. The CDR3 sequence: CASRFPGQGFTF. The CDR3, as DNA: TGTGCCAGCAGGTTCCCGGGACAGGGTTTCACCTTC.

The V gene is TRBV4-2, the J gene TRBJ2-1; 7 bases line up with TRBD2. The junction had 7 bases not matched to a gene; V was cut back by 0 bases and J by 5 bases. Germline lookup yields CDR1 LGHNA and CDR2 YNFKEQ. The CDR3 length is 16 residues. The CDR3 coding sequence is TGTGCCAGCAGCCAAGATGGGAGCGGGATTGACAATGAGCAGTTCTTC. Protein sequence: CASSQDGSGIDNEQFF.